This TCR beta chain was recovered during a study of blood T cells in healthy people across ages. General study points: Researchers report that TCR beta diversity correlated strongly with naive T cell percentage.

The V gene lost 4 bases and the J gene lost 0 bases, with 15 bases spanning the gap. The CDR3 covers 16 residues. To note about this clonotype: Its antigen is not identified.

It was with a sample-barcoded 5' primer and a J-beta primer mix that a second PCR of roughly 7 to 12 cycles was run. Through a template-switch adaptor with 12 random nucleotides, each cDNA molecule received a tag. One entry per CDR3 protein, called by TCRdb with MiXCR from the 5' RACE reads. In the table there are about 780,000 distinct CDR3 sequences, 46% of which are singletons. The chain combines TRBV12-3 or TRBV12-4 with TRBJ1-1, with D possibly matching TRBD1 (5 bases). The receptor was derived from a man older than 75 in good health. The sample comprised blood. CDR3 protein: CASSSTDSPMNTEAFF. CDR3 in DNA: TGTGCCAGCAGTTCAACAGACAGCCCTATGAACACTGAAGCTTTCTTT.